This T cell receptor (beta chain) was identified in a study of radiation and T cells in renal cell carcinoma. Overall study findings and caveats: From baseline, blood top tumor clonotypes peaked at 2 weeks post-radiation.

Germline CDR1 SGHNT, CDR2 YENEEA. The CDR3 has 17 residues. The V gene lost 2 bases and the J gene lost 0 bases, with 11 bases spanning the gap. Specified time point: baseline pretreatment blood. Regarding treatment: 15 Gy SBRT to primary tumor, nephrectomy 4 weeks later. This renal cell carcinoma was of the clear cell type. Using immunoSEQ multiplex PCR, the repertoire was profiled, and TCRdb retains in-frame clones only, with some absent. This repertoire shows 140,000 to 150,000 clones, 88% found once; its top ten account for 3.5% to 5%. With regard to this clone: Its antigen is unidentified.

The TCR originated in a woman in her 70s with renal cell carcinoma. The sample in question was blood, obtained from a patient whose treatment included radiotherapy and nephrectomy. V is TRBV11-3 and J is TRBJ1-6; D perhaps matches TRBD1 (6 bases). CDR3 sequence reads: CASSLFRGRSYNSPLHF. The CDR3 nucleotides are TGTGCCAGCAGCTTATTTCGGGGGCGCTCCTATAATTCACCCCTCCACTTT.